This passage covers 20 T cell receptor beta chains from one sample sequenced in a study of blood T cells in healthy people across ages. Using a J-beta primer mix together with a sample-barcoded 5' primer, a second PCR was run for about 6 to 11 cycles. Each CDR3 protein is one row after TCRdb ran MiXCR on the 5' RACE reads. The table shows about 1.4 million distinct CDR3 sequences, with around 59% occurring only once. The sequencing input was blood. The source of these receptors is a man younger than 30 in good health.

In this sample, this clonotype turned up a few times. This chain connects TRBV6-5 to TRBJ2-7; no clear D. The length of the CDR3 is 15 residues. CDR1 MNHEY and CDR2 SVGAGI come from the germline V gene. The ends were cut back, 4 bases at V and 0 bases at J, with 13 bases in the middle. The DNA of the CDR3 is TGTGCCAGCAGTTTATCCGCTCGTAGCTCCTACGAGCAGTACTTC. The encoded protein is CASSLSARSSYEQYF.

The chain is built from TRBV4-2 and TRBJ2-3, with TRBD2 matching 10 bases. CDR1 and CDR2 from the germline V gene are LGHNA and YNFKEQ. The CDR3 length is 18 residues. The V and J ends lost 0 bases and 1 base, in that order; junction bases with no gene match: 7. The CDR3 protein is CASSQDPRTSGRTDTQYF. The CDR3 nucleotides are TGTGCCAGCAGCCAAGATCCCCGGACTAGCGGACGCACAGATACGCAGTATTTT.

This clonotype was picked up a small number of times. The chain combines TRBV28 with TRBJ1-4, with D maybe TRBD1 (6 bases). This CDR3 is 13 amino acids long. Trimming removed 7 bases at V and 15 bases at J, with 21 bases between. Germline CDR1 MDHEN, CDR2 SYDVKM. The CDR3 loop reads CASTGTPDRMMFF. For the CDR3, the DNA is TGTGCCAGCACTGGGACACCCGATAGAATGATGTTTTTT.

In DNA form, the CDR3 reads TGTGCCAGCAGCCCCGGGGTAGGGGGGCCCCAGCATTTT. Protein sequence: CASSPGVGGPQHF. The chain combines TRBV7-9 with TRBJ1-5; D may be TRBD1 (6 bases). CDR1 is SEHNR, CDR2 FQNEAQ, per germline (reference sequence). The V and J ends lost 5 bases and 9 bases respectively, with 14 bases between them. This CDR3 has 13 amino acids.

This chain's CDR3 is CASRGLAGGRDEQFF. DNA of the CDR3: TGTGCCAGCAGGGGACTAGCGGGGGGCAGGGATGAGCAGTTCTTC. V is TRBV27 and J is TRBJ2-1; 15 bases agree with TRBD2. V lost 6 bases to trimming and J lost 8 bases; unmatched junction nucleotides: 5. The germline gives CDR1 MNHEY, CDR2 SMNVEV (reference sequence). The CDR3 has 15 residues.

To note about this clonotype: One end of the junction is discordant with germline, which a read error may explain. The gene calls are TRBV12-3 or TRBV12-4 and TRBJ2-3, with 11 positions matching TRBD2. The CDR3 contains 14 residues. This CDR3 reads CASIGSGGEDTQYF. CDR3 sequence (DNA): TGTGCCAGCATTGGTAGCGGGGGGGAGGATACGCAATATTTT.

V is TRBV28 and J is TRBJ2-5; TRBD1 is a possible D gene (6 bases). The CDR3 extends over 14 amino acids. The V and J ends lost 3 bases and 3 bases respectively, with 11 bases between them. Germline V gene lookup returns CDR1 MDHEN and CDR2 SYDVKM. CDR3: CASSFADRKETQYF. In DNA form, the CDR3 reads TGTGCCAGCAGTTTTGCCGACAGGAAAGAGACCCAGTACTTC.

This clonotype was observed a few times. The CDR3 reads CASSLGPAGETQYF. As DNA, the CDR3 is TGCGCCAGCAGCTTGGGCCCCGCGGGGGAGACCCAGTACTTC. The chain uses TRBV5-1 and TRBJ2-5, with a possible D match to TRBD2 (6 bases). Trimming took 0 bases from V and 5 from J, leaving 11 bases between them. This CDR3 comprises 14 residues. Germline V lookup: CDR1 SGHRS, CDR2 YFSETQ.

V and J are TRBV20-1 and TRBJ2-7; maybe TRBD2 (6 bases). Trimming stripped 5 bases from V and 3 bases from J, with 17 bases between. The CDR3 loop spans 14 amino acids. From germline, CDR1 is DFQATT and CDR2 SNEGSKA (reference sequence). In DNA, the CDR3 is TGCAGTGCTGTGGGACTCCCCTCCCGCTACGAGCAGTACTTC. Encoded protein: CSAVGLPSRYEQYF.

The gene calls are TRBV4-1 and TRBJ2-4; D gene ambiguous. The assigned J gene may be wrong: the sequence end matches TRBJ2-7 better. Germline loops: CDR1 MGHRA, CDR2 YSYEKL. The CDR3 extends over 14 amino acids. CDR3 coding DNA: TGCGCCAGCAGCCAAGGGTGGCAGCGATACGAGCAGTACTTC. As protein: CASSQGWQRYEQYF.

This clonotype was found once. The chain links TRBV5-1 to TRBJ2-3; 11 nucleotides line up with TRBD2. Trimming took 2 bases from V and 10 from J; bases not matched to a gene: 6. The CDR3 is 14 residues long. CDR1 and CDR2 from the germline V gene are SGHRS and YFSETQ. The CDR3 spells CASSFPPSGGPQYF. For the CDR3, the DNA is TGCGCCAGCAGCTTCCCTCCTAGCGGGGGGCCGCAGTATTTT.

The genes are TRBV6-5 and TRBJ2-7, with D perhaps matching TRBD2 (6 bases). The V and J ends lost 0 bases and 2 bases respectively, with 14 bases between them. Germline CDR1 MNHEY, CDR2 SVGAGI. The CDR3 extends over 16 amino acids. CDR3 sequence: CASSYSGLAKAYEQYF. In nucleotides, the CDR3 is TGTGCCAGCAGTTACTCTGGGCTAGCGAAGGCCTACGAGCAGTACTTC.

This chain uses TRBV7-6 with TRBJ2-7, with a possible D match to TRBD2 (5 bases). The CDR3 is made up of 14 amino acids. Trimming took 2 bases from V and 4 from J, leaving 12 bases between them. The V gene's germline CDR1 is SGHVS and CDR2 FNYEAQ. CDR3 sequence: CASSLPGRGYEQYF. DNA of the CDR3: TGTGCCAGCAGCTTACCGGGGAGAGGGTACGAGCAGTACTTC.

This clonotype was seen more than once but under ten times. The rearrangement uses TRBV4-1 and TRBJ1-4, with a weak D call TRBD1 (5 bases). Deletions cut 0 bases from V and 5 bases from J, with 10 bases between. Germline CDR1 and CDR2: MGHRA and YSYEKL. The CDR3 has 15 residues. The CDR3 is CASSQDSRENEKLFF. The CDR3 DNA reads TGCGCCAGCAGCCAAGATTCCAGGGAAAATGAAAAACTGTTTTTT.

The chain couples TRBV20-1 to TRBJ2-7; D unclear. CDR3 size: 12 residues. Germline V lookup: CDR1 DFQATT, CDR2 SNEGSKA (reference sequence). Trimming shortened V by 4 bases and J by 4 bases, and 11 bases separated the two germline ends. In nucleotides, the CDR3 is TGCAGTGCTAAGCCCCTGGCATACGAGCAGTACTTC. This codes for CSAKPLAYEQYF.

The chain carries TRBV15 and TRBJ2-1, with D perhaps matching TRBD1 (6 bases). The J call is in doubt because the DNA end fits TRBJ2-7 better. This CDR3 contains 15 residues. In germline, CDR1 is LNHNV, CDR2 YYDKDF (reference sequence). CDR3 coding DNA: TGTGCCACCAGCAGACCGGACGAGGGGGTAGATGAGCAGTACTTC. It codes for CATSRPDEGVDEQYF.

The chain recombines TRBV6-1 with TRBJ2-7; D might be TRBD2 (6 bases). The length of the CDR3 is 14 residues. The V end was cut by 4 bases, the J end by 2 bases, with 12 bases between. CDR1 and CDR2 (germline): MNHNS, SASEGT. The CDR3 nucleotides are TGTGCCAGCAGTGGGGGACTTAATACCTACGAGCAGTACTTC. Translation: CASSGGLNTYEQYF.

This clonotype was counted between two and nine times. The chain combines TRBV6-2 or TRBV6-3 with TRBJ2-7, with D possibly matching TRBD2 (5 bases). The V gene lost 0 bases and the J gene lost 5 bases, with 11 bases spanning the gap. Germline CDR1 is MNHEY and CDR2 is SVGEGT. This CDR3 is 14 amino acids long. The CDR3: CASSYSKDGNEQYF. CDR3 coding DNA: TGTGCCAGCAGTTACTCGAAGGACGGGAACGAGCAGTACTTC.

This clonotype has more than one count but fewer than ten. The chain has TRBV5-1 and TRBJ2-7; 9 bases are shared with TRBD1. The germline V gene encodes CDR1 SGHRS and CDR2 YFSETQ. V dropped 7 bases and J dropped 1; count of bases not matched to a gene: 6. The CDR3 spans 14 residues. CDR3 nucleotide sequence: TGCGCCAGCCGGGGGGACAGGGTGTCCTACGAGCAGTACTTC. Encoded protein: CASRGDRVSYEQYF.

This clonotype came up a few times. The chain is built from TRBV2 and TRBJ2-1; D is unresolved. The CDR3 spans 14 residues. Germline CDR1 reads SNHLY; CDR2 reads FYNNEI. Between the trimmed V and J ends, which lost 3 bases and 4 bases, there was a span of 10 bases. The CDR3 bases are TGTGCCAGCAGTGAGGGAACAGCGTACAATGAGCAGTTCTTC. The encoded protein is CASSEGTAYNEQFF.